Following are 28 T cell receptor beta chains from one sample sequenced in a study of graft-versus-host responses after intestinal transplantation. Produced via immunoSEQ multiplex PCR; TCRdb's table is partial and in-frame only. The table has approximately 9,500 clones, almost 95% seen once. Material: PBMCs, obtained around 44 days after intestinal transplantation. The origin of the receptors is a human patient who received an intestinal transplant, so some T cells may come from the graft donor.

DNA of the CDR3: TGCGCCAGCACCGTAGAGGGGGCTACCTACGAGCAGTACTTC. Translated: CASTVEGATYEQYF. This sequence joins TRBV5-1 and TRBJ2-5, with 7 bases that match TRBD1. The J call may be mistaken, given a closer DNA end match to TRBJ2-7. Germline V gene lookup returns CDR1 SGHRS and CDR2 YFSETQ. The CDR3 runs to 14 residues.

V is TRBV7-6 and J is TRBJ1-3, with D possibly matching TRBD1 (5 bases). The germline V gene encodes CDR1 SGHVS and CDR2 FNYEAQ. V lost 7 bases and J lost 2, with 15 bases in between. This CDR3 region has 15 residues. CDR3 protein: CASTTPGRTGNTIYF. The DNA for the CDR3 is TGTGCCAGCACCACCCCGGGGCGGACTGGAAACACCATATATTTT.

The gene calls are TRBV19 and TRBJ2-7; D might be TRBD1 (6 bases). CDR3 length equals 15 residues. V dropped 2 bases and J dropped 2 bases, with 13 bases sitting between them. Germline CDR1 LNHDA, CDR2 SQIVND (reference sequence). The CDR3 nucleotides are TGTGCCAGTAGTATATTTTCGGACAGCACCTACGAGCAGTACTTC. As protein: CASSIFSDSTYEQYF.

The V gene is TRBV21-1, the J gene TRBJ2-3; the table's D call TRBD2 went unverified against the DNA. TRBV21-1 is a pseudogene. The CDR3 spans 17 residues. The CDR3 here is CASSDCNENNDTDTQYF. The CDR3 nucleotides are TGTGCCAGCAGCGACTGCAACGAGAACAACGACACAGATACGCAGTATTTT.

CDR3 region: CASSGGQGAGEKLFF. CDR3 sequence (DNA): TGTGCCAGCAGTGGGGGACAGGGGGCTGGCGAAAAACTGTTTTTT. This chain connects TRBV25-1 to TRBJ1-4, with TRBD1 matching 12 bases. With 4 bases clipped from V and 8 bases from J, the junction kept 5 bases outside the gene matches. CDR3 length: 15 amino acids. The germline V gene has CDR1 MGHDK and CDR2 SYGVNS.

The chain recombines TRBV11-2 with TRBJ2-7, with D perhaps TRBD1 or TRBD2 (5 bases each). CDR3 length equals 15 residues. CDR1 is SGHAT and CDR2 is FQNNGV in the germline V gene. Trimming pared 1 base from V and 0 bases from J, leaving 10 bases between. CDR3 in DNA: TGTGCCAGCAGCTTAGTTCGGGGCAGCTCCTACGAGCAGTACTTC. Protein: CASSLVRGSSYEQYF.

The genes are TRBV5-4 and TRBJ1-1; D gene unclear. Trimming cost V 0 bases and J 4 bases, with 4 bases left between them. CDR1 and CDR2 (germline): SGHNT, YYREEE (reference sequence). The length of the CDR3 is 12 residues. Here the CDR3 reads CASSLEGTEAFF. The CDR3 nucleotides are TGTGCCAGCAGCTTGGAGGGCACTGAAGCTTTCTTT.

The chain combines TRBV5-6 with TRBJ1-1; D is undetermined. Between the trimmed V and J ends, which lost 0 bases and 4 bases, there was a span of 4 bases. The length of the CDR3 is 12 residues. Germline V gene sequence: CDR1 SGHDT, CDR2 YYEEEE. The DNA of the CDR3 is TGTGCCAGCAGCTTGGGGAGCACTGAAGCTTTCTTT. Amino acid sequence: CASSLGSTEAFF. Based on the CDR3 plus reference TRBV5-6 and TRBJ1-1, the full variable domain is DAGVTQSPTHLIKTRGQQVTLRCSPKSGHDTVSWYQQALGQGPQFIFQYYEEEERQRGNFPDRFSGHQFPNYSSELNVNALLLGDSALYLCASSLGSTEAFFGQGTRLTVV.

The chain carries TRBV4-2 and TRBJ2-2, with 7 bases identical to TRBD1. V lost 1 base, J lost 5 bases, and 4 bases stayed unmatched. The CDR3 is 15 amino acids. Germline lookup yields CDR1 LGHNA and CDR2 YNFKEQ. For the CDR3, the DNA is TGTGCCAGCAGCCAAGGGGACAGCCCGACCGGGGAGCTGTTTTTT. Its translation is CASSQGDSPTGELFF.

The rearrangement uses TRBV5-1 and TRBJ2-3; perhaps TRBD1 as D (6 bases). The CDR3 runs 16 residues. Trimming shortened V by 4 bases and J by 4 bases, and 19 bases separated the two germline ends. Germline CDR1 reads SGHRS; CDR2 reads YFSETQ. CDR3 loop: CASSMEPQGAPDTQYF. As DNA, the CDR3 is TGCGCCAGCAGCATGGAGCCACAGGGTGCCCCAGATACGCAGTATTTT.

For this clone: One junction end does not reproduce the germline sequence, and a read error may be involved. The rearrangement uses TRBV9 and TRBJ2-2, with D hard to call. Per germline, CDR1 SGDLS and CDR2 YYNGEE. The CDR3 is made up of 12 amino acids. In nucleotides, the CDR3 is TGTGCCAGCAGCGGAACTACCGGAGAGCTGTTTTTT. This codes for CASSGTTGELFF.

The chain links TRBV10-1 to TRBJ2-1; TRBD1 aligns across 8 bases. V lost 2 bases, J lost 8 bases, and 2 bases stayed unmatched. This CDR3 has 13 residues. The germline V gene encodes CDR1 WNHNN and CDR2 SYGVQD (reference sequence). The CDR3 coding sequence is TGCGCCAGCAGTGAGATGACAGGGGATGAGCAGTTCTTC. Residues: CASSEMTGDEQFF.

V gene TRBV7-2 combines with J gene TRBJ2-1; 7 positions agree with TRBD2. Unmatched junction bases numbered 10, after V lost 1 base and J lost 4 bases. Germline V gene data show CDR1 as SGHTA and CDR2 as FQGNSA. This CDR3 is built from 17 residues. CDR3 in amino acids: CASSLGASGALYNEQFF. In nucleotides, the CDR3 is TGTGCCAGCAGCTTAGGGGCTAGCGGAGCTCTGTACAATGAGCAGTTCTTC.

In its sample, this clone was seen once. In DNA, the CDR3 is TGTGCCATCAGTGAGTCGAGGGCAGGGGGTGAAGCTTTCTTT. This codes for CAISESRAGGEAFF. The chain uses TRBV10-3 and TRBJ1-1; 7 nucleotides line up with TRBD1. Germline V lookup: CDR1 ENHRY, CDR2 SYGVKD. J lost 7 bases, V lost 0 bases, and 5 bases had no gene match. The CDR3 totals 14 residues.

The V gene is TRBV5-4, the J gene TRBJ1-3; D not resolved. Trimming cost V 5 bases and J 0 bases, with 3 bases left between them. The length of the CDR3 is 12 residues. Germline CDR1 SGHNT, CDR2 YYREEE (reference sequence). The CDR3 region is CASRDSGNTIYF. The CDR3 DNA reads TGTGCCAGCAGGGACTCTGGAAACACCATATATTTT.

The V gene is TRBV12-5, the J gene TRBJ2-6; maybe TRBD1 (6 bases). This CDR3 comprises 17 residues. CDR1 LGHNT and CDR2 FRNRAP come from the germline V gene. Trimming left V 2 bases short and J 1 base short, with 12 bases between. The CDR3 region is CASGLTGYSSGANVLTF. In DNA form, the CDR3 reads TGTGCTAGTGGTTTGACAGGGTACTCTTCTGGGGCCAACGTCCTGACTTTC.

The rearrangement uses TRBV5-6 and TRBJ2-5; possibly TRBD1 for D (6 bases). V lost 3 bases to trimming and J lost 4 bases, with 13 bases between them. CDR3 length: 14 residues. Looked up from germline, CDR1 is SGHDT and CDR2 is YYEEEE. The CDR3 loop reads CASSSSTGLETQYF. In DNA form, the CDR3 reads TGTGCCAGCAGCTCGTCAACAGGGTTAGAGACCCAGTACTTC. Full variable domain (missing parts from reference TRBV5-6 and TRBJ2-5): DAGVTQSPTHLIKTRGQQVTLRCSPKSGHDTVSWYQQALGQGPQFIFQYYEEEERQRGNFPDRFSGHQFPNYSSELNVNALLLGDSALYLCASSSSTGLETQYFGPGTRLLVL.

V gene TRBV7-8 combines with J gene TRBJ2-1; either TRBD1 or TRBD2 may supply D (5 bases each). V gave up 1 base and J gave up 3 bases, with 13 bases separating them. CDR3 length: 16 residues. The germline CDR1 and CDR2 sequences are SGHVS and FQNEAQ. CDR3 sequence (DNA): TGTGCCAGCAGCTTAGTTGGGGGAACCCTCTACAATGAGCAGTTCTTC. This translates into CASSLVGGTLYNEQFF.

The CDR3 nucleotides are TGTGCCAGCAGCTCCCTCGGACAGGGGGCGGGGAACACTGAAGCTTTCTTT. Translation: CASSSLGQGAGNTEAFF. V gene TRBV13 combines with J gene TRBJ1-1; TRBD1 matches at 11 bases. V lost 4 bases to trimming and J lost 1 base; unmatched junction nucleotides: 8. The CDR3 length is 17 residues. Germline lookup yields CDR1 PRHDT and CDR2 FYEKMQ (reference sequence). Filled out from reference TRBV13 and TRBJ1-1, the complete variable domain reads AAGVIQSPRHLIKEKRETATLKCYPIPRHDTVYWYQQGPGQDPQFLISFYEKMQSDKGSIPDRFSAQQFSDYHSELNMSSLELGDSALYFCASSSLGQGAGNTEAFFGQGTRLTVV.

The CDR3 protein is CASSKGGEYYGYTF. Written as DNA, the CDR3 is TGTGCCAGTAGTAAAGGGGGGGAGTACTATGGCTACACCTTC. The chain recombines TRBV19 with TRBJ1-2, with TRBD1 as a possible D gene (6 bases). The CDR3 loop spans 14 amino acids. Germline V CDR1 and CDR2: LNHDA, SQIVND (reference sequence). Trimming stripped 4 bases from V and 3 bases from J, with 12 bases between.

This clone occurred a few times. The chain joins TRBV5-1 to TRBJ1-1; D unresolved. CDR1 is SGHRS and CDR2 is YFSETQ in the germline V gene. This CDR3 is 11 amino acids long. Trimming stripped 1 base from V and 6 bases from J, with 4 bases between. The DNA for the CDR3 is TGCGCCAGCAGCTTGAGTTCTGAAGCTTTCTTT. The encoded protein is CASSLSSEAFF.

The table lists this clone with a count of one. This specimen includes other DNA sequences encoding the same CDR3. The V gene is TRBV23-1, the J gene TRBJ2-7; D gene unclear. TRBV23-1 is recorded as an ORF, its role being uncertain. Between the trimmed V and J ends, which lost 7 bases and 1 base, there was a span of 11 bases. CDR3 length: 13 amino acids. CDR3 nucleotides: TGCGCCAGCACCGAGGTAGTTTCCTACGAGCAGTACTTC. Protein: CASTEVVSYEQYF.

For the CDR3, the DNA is TGTGCCAGCAGCTTACCAGGCTCGAACTATGGCTACACCTTC. Translation gives CASSLPGSNYGYTF. V gene TRBV7-9 combines with J gene TRBJ1-2; unclear D gene. Germline values: CDR1 SEHNR, CDR2 FQNEAQ (reference sequence). The CDR3 spans 14 residues. Trimming removed 2 bases from V and 2 bases from J, with 9 bases in between.

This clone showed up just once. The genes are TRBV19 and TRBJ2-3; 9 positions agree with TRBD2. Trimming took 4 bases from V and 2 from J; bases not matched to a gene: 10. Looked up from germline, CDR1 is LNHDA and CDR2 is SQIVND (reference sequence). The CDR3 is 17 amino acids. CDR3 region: CASSTWTLAGTTDTQYF. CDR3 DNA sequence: TGTGCCAGTAGTACCTGGACCCTAGCGGGGACCACAGATACGCAGTATTTT.

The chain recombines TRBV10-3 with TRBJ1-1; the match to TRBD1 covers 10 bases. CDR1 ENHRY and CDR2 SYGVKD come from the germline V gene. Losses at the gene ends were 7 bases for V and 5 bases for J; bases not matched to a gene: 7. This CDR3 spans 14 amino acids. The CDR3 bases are TGTGCCATCAACAAAGACAGGGGGCGAACTGAAGCTTTCTTT. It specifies CAINKDRGRTEAFF.

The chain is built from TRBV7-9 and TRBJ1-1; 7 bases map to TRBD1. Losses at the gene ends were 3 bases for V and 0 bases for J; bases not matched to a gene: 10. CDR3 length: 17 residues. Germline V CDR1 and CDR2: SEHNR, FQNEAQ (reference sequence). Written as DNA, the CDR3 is TGTGCCAGCAGCTTTCCGGGACAGATAAGGATGAACACTGAAGCTTTCTTT. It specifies CASSFPGQIRMNTEAFF.

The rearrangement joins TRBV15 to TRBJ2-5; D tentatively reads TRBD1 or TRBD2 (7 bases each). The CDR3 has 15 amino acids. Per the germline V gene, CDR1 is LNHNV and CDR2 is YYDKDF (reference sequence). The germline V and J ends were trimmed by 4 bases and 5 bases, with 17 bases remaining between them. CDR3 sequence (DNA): TGTGCCACCAGCACGGGGAGGGGGCGCGGGGAGACCCAGTACTTC. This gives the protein CATSTGRGRGETQYF.

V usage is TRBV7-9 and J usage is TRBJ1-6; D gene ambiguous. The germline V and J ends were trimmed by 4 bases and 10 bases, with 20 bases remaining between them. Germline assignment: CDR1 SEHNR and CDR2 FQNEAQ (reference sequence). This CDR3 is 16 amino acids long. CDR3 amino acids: CASSWQVGSLGSPLHF. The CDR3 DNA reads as TGTGCCAGCAGCTGGCAGGTGGGCTCATTGGGCTCACCCCTCCACTTT.